Detailed here is one TCR beta chain. CDR1 and CDR2 from the germline V gene are MNHEY and SMNVEV (reference sequence). The CDR3 has 13 amino acids. With 5 bases removed from V and 10 bases from J, the gap between germline ends came to 16 bases. Using immunoSEQ multiplex PCR, the repertoire was profiled, and TCRdb retains in-frame clones only, with some absent. The sample holds approximately 340,000 clones; over 55% are singletons and the top ten take about 5.9%. This record belongs to a study of cytotoxic CD8 clonotypes in ibrutinib-treated CLL. The receptor was derived from a human donor with chronic lymphocytic leukemia. Specimen: PBMCs, collected after 36 months of ibrutinib treatment. The chain joins TRBV27 to TRBJ2-3; D is ambiguous. The CDR3 loop reads CASSPTASSPQYF. The CDR3 nucleotides read TGTGCCAGCAGTCCCACAGCCTCGTCCCCGCAGTATTTT.